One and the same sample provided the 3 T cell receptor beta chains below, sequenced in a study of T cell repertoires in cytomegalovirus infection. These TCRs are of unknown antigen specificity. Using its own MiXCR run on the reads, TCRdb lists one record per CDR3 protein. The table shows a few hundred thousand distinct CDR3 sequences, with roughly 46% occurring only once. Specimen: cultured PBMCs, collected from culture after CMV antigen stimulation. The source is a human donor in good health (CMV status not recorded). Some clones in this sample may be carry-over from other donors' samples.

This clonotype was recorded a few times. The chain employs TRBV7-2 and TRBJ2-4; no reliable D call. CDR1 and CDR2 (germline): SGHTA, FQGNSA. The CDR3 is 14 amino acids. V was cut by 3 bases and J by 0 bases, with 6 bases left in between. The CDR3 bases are TGTGCCAGCAGCTTTCAGATAGCCAAAAACATTCAGTACTTC. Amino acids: CASSFQIAKNIQYF. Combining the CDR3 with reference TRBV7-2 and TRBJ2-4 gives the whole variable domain GAGVSQSPSNKVTEKGKDVELRCDPISGHTALYWYRQSLGQGLEFLIYFQGNSAPDKSGLPSDRFSAERTGGSVSTLTIQRTQQEDSAVYLCASSFQIAKNIQYFGAGTRLSVL.

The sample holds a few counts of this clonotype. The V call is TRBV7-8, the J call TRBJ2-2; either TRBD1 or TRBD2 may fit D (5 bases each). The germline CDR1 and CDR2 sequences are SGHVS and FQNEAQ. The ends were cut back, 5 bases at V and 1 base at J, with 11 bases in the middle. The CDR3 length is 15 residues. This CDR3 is CASSTGTRNTGELFF. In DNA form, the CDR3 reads TGTGCCAGCAGCACCGGGACGCGGAACACCGGGGAGCTGTTTTTT.

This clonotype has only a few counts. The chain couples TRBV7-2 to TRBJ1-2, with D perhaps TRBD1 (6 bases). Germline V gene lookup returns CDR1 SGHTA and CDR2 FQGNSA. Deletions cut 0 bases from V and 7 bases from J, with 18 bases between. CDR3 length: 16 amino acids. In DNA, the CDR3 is TGTGCCAGCAGCTTAGCGAGCACAGGGCTCTGGGGTGGCTACACCTTC. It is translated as CASSLASTGLWGGYTF.